This T cell receptor beta chain was captured by sequencing in a study of blood T cell repertoires in COVID-19. Study background: COVID-19 samples collected from the United States, Italy and Spain covered acute and convalescent phases. From T cells, B-cell-depleted T cells, or PBMCs came the material, which was cDNA or gDNA.

Original processing methods: Using reference gene primer amplification, nucleated cell counts were estimated. TCRdb's copy holds only in-frame clones and misses some; the assay was immunoSEQ multiplex PCR. V, J and clone size were drawn from that table, and D and trimming were deduced from the DNA. Of tens of thousands of clones listed, around 83% are singletons. Germline V CDR1 and CDR2: KGHSH, LQKENI. The V and J ends lost 1 base and 5 bases respectively, with 20 bases between them. The CDR3 has 18 amino acids. What was sequenced was peripheral blood. The sequence was collected from a man aged 45-65 years with acute or convalescent COVID-19. The chain employs TRBV18 and TRBJ2-2; possible D gene TRBD2, 6 bases. Written as DNA, the CDR3 is TGTGCCAGCTCACCACTCTTCCCGCGACGGGGGTTAACCGGGGAGCTGTTTTTT. Its protein product is CASSPLFPRRGLTGELFF.